Presented here are 13 T cell receptor beta chains from one specimen sequenced in a study of shared clonotypes between healthy human individuals. Measured with immunoSEQ multiplex PCR; TCRdb has only the in-frame clones, and not every one. Of more than 2 million clones listed, around 93% are singletons. Naive CD8 cells, CD45RO-negative and positively selected for CCR7, excluded terminally differentiated effector memory CD45RA+ cells. Material for sequencing was naive CD8+ T cells from PBMCs. The receptors here all came from a man between 18 and 35 years old in good health. Some clones in this sample may be carry-over from other donors' samples.

The chain recombines TRBV28 with TRBJ2-1, with TRBD1 as a possible D gene (6 bases). The germline V gene encodes CDR1 MDHEN and CDR2 SYDVKM. Trimming shortened V by 2 bases and J by 6 bases, and 11 bases separated the two germline ends. CDR3 length equals 14 residues. CDR3: CASSLLRGSNEQFF. CDR3 DNA sequence: TGTGCCAGCAGTTTACTCAGGGGAAGCAATGAGCAGTTCTTC.

The rearrangement uses TRBV29-1 and TRBJ1-1, with 9 bases that match TRBD1. V trimming: 5 bases; J trimming: 0 bases; junction bases outside the gene matches: 4. CDR1 and CDR2 (germline): SQVTM, ANQGSEA. CDR3 length: 14 amino acids. The DNA for the CDR3 is TGCAGCGTTTTGGGACAGGGAATGAACACTGAAGCTTTCTTT. Encoded protein: CSVLGQGMNTEAFF.

With regard to this clone: This same CDR3 is encoded by further DNA sequences in the sample. This chain links TRBV7-9 with TRBJ2-7; 7 bases line up with TRBD1. This CDR3 comprises 14 residues. CDR1 is SEHNR, CDR2 FQNEAQ, per germline (reference sequence). After removal of 1 base from V and 3 bases from J, the junction contained 3 bases not matched to a gene. The CDR3 here is CASSLGGTVYEQYF. The CDR3, as DNA: TGTGCCAGCAGCTTAGGGGGGACAGTCTACGAGCAGTACTTC.

This clone appeared a single time. V is TRBV15 and J is TRBJ2-3; a possible D gene is TRBD2 (5 bases). Germline CDR1 LNHNV, CDR2 YYDKDF (reference sequence). V was pared by 5 bases and J by 8 bases, with 14 bases between. The CDR3 covers 13 residues. The DNA for the CDR3 is TGTGCCACCAGCGGACTGAAGTTTGTTACGCAGTATTTT. Its protein is CATSGLKFVTQYF.

Concerning this clone: This sample includes further DNA sequences coding for the same CDR3. The V and J genes are TRBV27 and TRBJ2-2; TRBD2 agrees at 10 bases. CDR3 length: 14 amino acids. Per the germline V gene, CDR1 is MNHEY and CDR2 is SMNVEV (reference sequence). V shed 2 bases and J 8 bases; nucleotides not matched to a gene: 2. The CDR3 bases are TGTGCCAGCAGTTTACTAGCGGGAGTGGGGGAGCTGTTTTTT. Translation: CASSLLAGVGELFF.

The rearrangement links TRBV27 to TRBJ2-7; D perhaps matches TRBD2 (9 bases). Per germline, CDR1 MNHEY and CDR2 SMNVEV (reference sequence). The CDR3 length is 22 residues. Trimming took 4 bases from V and 3 from J, leaving 37 bases between them. CDR3 sequence (DNA): TGTGCCAGCAGTTCTACGATAAAGTGGACAGGGATGATCAAGACTAGCGGCTACGAGCAGTACTTC. This encodes CASSSTIKWTGMIKTSGYEQYF.

The rearrangement uses TRBV5-8 and TRBJ1-3; D not certain. The CDR3 runs 15 residues. V lost 0 bases and J lost 0, with 7 bases in between. CDR1 and CDR2 from the germline V gene are SGHTS and YDEGEE. CDR3 residues: CASSLDGVSGNTIYF. As DNA, the CDR3 is TGTGCCAGCAGCTTGGATGGGGTCTCTGGAAACACCATATATTTT.

The genes are TRBV6-6 and TRBJ2-1, with 7 bases identical to TRBD2. The CDR3 is made up of 13 amino acids. Germline V gene data show CDR1 as MNHNY and CDR2 as SVGAGI (reference sequence). The ends lost 8 bases at V and 0 bases at J; junction bases unmatched: 1. CDR3 sequence reads: CASGGSSYNEQFF. The DNA of the CDR3 is TGTGCCAGCGGCGGGAGCTCCTACAATGAGCAGTTCTTC.

The J gene is TRBJ2-5, the V gene TRBV27; D not resolved. Looked up from germline, CDR1 is MNHEY and CDR2 is SMNVEV (reference sequence). V dropped 2 bases and J dropped 5 bases, with 15 bases sitting between them. The CDR3 totals 15 residues. CDR3 coding DNA: TGTGCCAGCAGTTTAGTATCACCTGGGCCCGAGACCCAGTACTTC. Its translation is CASSLVSPGPETQYF.

This clone showed up just once. The gene calls are TRBV7-2 and TRBJ2-7, with D perhaps matching TRBD1 or TRBD2 (6 bases each). Trimming pared 5 bases from V and 1 base from J, leaving 12 bases between. The CDR3 has 14 residues. Germline V lookup: CDR1 SGHTA, CDR2 FQGNSA. The CDR3 DNA reads TGTGCCAGCAGCCCGTGGGGGGCGTCCTACGAGCAGTACTTC. Its protein is CASSPWGASYEQYF.

The chain combines TRBV6-6 with TRBJ1-3; no reliable D call. The CDR3 runs 16 residues. Germline V CDR1 and CDR2: MNHNY, SVGAGI (reference sequence). V was cut by 6 bases and J by 4 bases, with 19 bases left in between. The DNA for the CDR3 is TGTGCCAGCAGCCATCCAAACGCGGCCGGGGGAAACACCATATATTTT. Its translation: CASSHPNAAGGNTIYF.

As for this clone: The same CDR3 also results from other DNA sequences found in this sample. The CDR3 sequence: CASSIGTFQETQYF. CDR3 in DNA: TGTGCCAGTAGTATAGGAACATTCCAAGAGACCCAGTACTTC. The chain recombines TRBV19 with TRBJ2-5; D not certain. Germline V gene lookup returns CDR1 LNHDA and CDR2 SQIVND (reference sequence). CDR3 length: 14 amino acids. Trimming removed 1 base from V and 1 base from J, with 7 bases in between.

This chain connects TRBV28 to TRBJ2-1; either TRBD1 or TRBD2 may fit D (5 bases each). Germline V gives CDR1 MDHEN, CDR2 SYDVKM. The V and J ends lost 3 bases and 5 bases respectively, with 23 bases between them. The CDR3 contains 18 residues. CDR3 region: CASSFTSGAIFLHNEQFF. The CDR3 bases are TGTGCCAGCAGTTTTACCTCCGGGGCCATTTTTCTCCACAATGAGCAGTTCTTC.